The 28 T cell receptor beta chains presented below share a single source sample, sequenced in a study of T cells in localized non-small cell lung cancer. The protocol was immunoSEQ multiplex PCR, while the TCRdb copy is restricted to in-frame clones and leaves out a portion. The sample shows over 50,000 clones, approximately 80% of them seen only once. Sequencing used peripheral blood mononuclear cells, obtained before any cancer treatment. These receptors were taken from a man aged 35 to 70 with stage III lung adenocarcinoma.

The V call is TRBV6-1, the J call TRBJ2-1; 8 nucleotides match TRBD1. This CDR3 spans 16 amino acids. The J segment lost 1 base and the V segment lost 4 bases, leaving 6 bases of the junction unmatched. Germline V CDR1 and CDR2: MNHNS, SASEGT. The CDR3 DNA follows: TGTGCCAGCAGTGGCCTGACAGGGGTATCCTACAATGAGCAGTTCTTC. Residues: CASSGLTGVSYNEQFF.

The rearrangement links TRBV9 to TRBJ2-3; 12 bases agree with TRBD1. The ends lost 3 bases at V and 6 bases at J; junction bases unmatched: 8. CDR3 length equals 16 residues. Germline V lookup: CDR1 SGDLS, CDR2 YYNGEE. Here the CDR3 DNA reads TGTGCCAGCAGCGCTTCGGGGACAGGGGGCGCGGATACGCAGTATTTT. This encodes CASSASGTGGADTQYF.

The chain employs TRBV18 and TRBJ1-4; D call uncertain. The CDR3 covers 15 residues. In germline, CDR1 is KGHSH, CDR2 LQKENI. V lost 4 bases and J 8 bases, leaving 17 bases between the germline ends. As DNA, the CDR3 is TGTGCCAGCTCACGATCAAACGGGGTCGGGGAAAAACTGTTTTTT. Its translation: CASSRSNGVGEKLFF.

The genes are TRBV19 and TRBJ1-2; D is ambiguous. From germline, CDR1 is LNHDA and CDR2 SQIVND (reference sequence). CDR3 length: 15 amino acids. V was cut by 7 bases and J by 0 bases, with 15 bases left in between. The CDR3 sequence is CASTKGSEANYGYTF. For the CDR3, the DNA is TGTGCCAGTACAAAAGGTTCGGAAGCTAACTATGGCTACACCTTC.

J is TRBJ1-5 and V is TRBV15, with unresolved D. CDR1 and CDR2 (germline): LNHNV, YYDKDF (reference sequence). The CDR3 loop spans 14 amino acids. V was shortened by 4 bases and J by 5 bases, with 12 bases between the two germline ends. The CDR3 DNA reads TGTGCCACCAGCATTCTGGGAGAAGATCAGCCCCAGCATTTT. Encoded protein: CATSILGEDQPQHF.

The chain uses TRBV7-9 and TRBJ1-3; D unresolved. This CDR3 comprises 14 residues. V lost 5 bases and J lost 2, with 10 bases in between. Germline CDR1 and CDR2: SEHNR and FQNEAQ (reference sequence). CDR3 sequence: CASSPQATGNTIYF. As DNA, the CDR3 is TGTGCCAGCAGCCCCCAAGCAACTGGAAACACCATATATTTT.

The chain employs TRBV7-9 and TRBJ2-7; weak D call: TRBD2 (6 bases). The CDR3 covers 13 residues. Germline CDR1 reads SEHNR; CDR2 reads FQNEAQ (reference sequence). V lost 3 bases to trimming and J lost 2 bases, with 8 bases between them. CDR3 nucleotide sequence: TGTGCCAGCAGCTTGCGGGGAACCTACGAGCAGTACTTC. It is translated as CASSLRGTYEQYF. The complete variable domain, with remaining parts taken from reference TRBV7-9 and TRBJ2-7, reads DTGVSQNPRHKITKRGQNVTFRCDPISEHNRLYWYRQTLGQGPEFLTYFQNEAQLEKSRLLSDRFSAERPKGSFSTLEIQRTEQGDSAMYLCASSLRGTYEQYFGPGTRLTVT.

The chain couples TRBV5-6 to TRBJ1-2; 7 bases map to TRBD1. Trimming took 6 bases from V and 2 from J; bases not matched to a gene: 16. Germline values: CDR1 SGHDT, CDR2 YYEEEE. CDR3 length: 17 residues. CDR3 DNA: TGTGCCAGCACCACGGAGGGACAGCTAATTTTGAACTATGGCTACACCTTC. The encoded protein is CASTTEGQLILNYGYTF.

J is TRBJ2-1 and V is TRBV5-6, with D perhaps matching TRBD2 (6 bases). Per the germline V gene, CDR1 is SGHDT and CDR2 is YYEEEE. CDR3 length equals 15 residues. The ends were cut back, 0 bases at V and 7 bases at J, with 14 bases in the middle. The CDR3 DNA follows: TGTGCCAGCAGCTTGGCCGGGAGCGGCGGTAATGAGCAGTTCTTC. Translation gives CASSLAGSGGNEQFF.

This clone was seen just once. This CDR3 is CASSLDLDRDLYGYTF. The CDR3 nucleotides are TGTGCCAGCAGCTTAGATCTTGACAGGGACCTCTATGGCTACACCTTC. The rearrangement uses TRBV7-2 and TRBJ1-2, with 7 positions matching TRBD1. With 1 base clipped from V and 4 bases from J, the junction kept 9 bases outside the gene matches. This CDR3 contains 16 residues. Germline V CDR1 and CDR2: SGHTA, FQGNSA.

This clone was recorded a few times. This chain links TRBV19 with TRBJ1-5; no reliable D call. CDR1 and CDR2 from the germline V gene are LNHDA and SQIVND (reference sequence). The CDR3 sequence is 15 residues long. V shed 5 bases and J shed 2 bases, with 13 bases lying between them. CDR3 amino acids: CASSAQVGGNQPQHF. The CDR3 DNA sequence: TGTGCCAGTAGTGCGCAGGTTGGGGGCAATCAGCCCCAGCATTTT.

This clone was observed once. The gene calls are TRBV7-9 and TRBJ2-1; TRBD2 matches 8 bases. Germline loops: CDR1 SEHNR, CDR2 FQNEAQ (reference sequence). J was trimmed by 4 bases and V by 5 bases; bases with no gene match: 13. The CDR3 runs 17 residues. The CDR3 spells CASSRTPGGAWYNEQFF. For the CDR3, the DNA is TGTGCCAGCAGCCGAACCCCCGGGGGGGCATGGTACAATGAGCAGTTCTTC. The full variable domain, with the rest looked up from reference TRBV7-9 and TRBJ2-1, is DTGVSQNPRHKITKRGQNVTFRCDPISEHNRLYWYRQTLGQGPEFLTYFQNEAQLEKSRLLSDRFSAERPKGSFSTLEIQRTEQGDSAMYLCASSRTPGGAWYNEQFFGPGTRLTVL.

This clone has just a few counts. The V call is TRBV7-9, the J call TRBJ1-5, with D uncertain. Trimming took off 5 bases at V and 2 bases at J, with 10 bases between the two ends. From germline, CDR1 is SEHNR and CDR2 FQNEAQ (reference sequence). This CDR3 has 14 amino acids. The CDR3 bases are TGTGCCAGCAGCCTAGGCGTGGGCAATCAGCCCCAGCATTTT. Protein product: CASSLGVGNQPQHF.

This chain links TRBV5-1 with TRBJ1-1; D perhaps matches TRBD1 (6 bases). The germline gives CDR1 SGHRS, CDR2 YFSETQ. V was trimmed by 4 bases and J by 1 base, leaving 11 bases between them. This CDR3 is 14 amino acids long. The DNA for the CDR3 is TGCGCCAGCAGCCAACAGACAGGGAACACTGAAGCTTTCTTT. Translating gives CASSQQTGNTEAFF.

The rearrangement joins TRBV5-6 to TRBJ2-7; TRBD1 matches at 9 bases. Germline V gives CDR1 SGHDT, CDR2 YYEEEE. The ends lost 5 bases at V and 6 bases at J; junction bases unmatched: 12. The CDR3 has 15 amino acids. Written as DNA, the CDR3 is TGTGCCAGCAGTCCTCGGGGGACAGGGAGCATCGAGCAGTACTTC. It is translated as CASSPRGTGSIEQYF. The full variable domain, completed using reference TRBV5-6 and TRBJ2-7, is DAGVTQSPTHLIKTRGQQVTLRCSPKSGHDTVSWYQQALGQGPQFIFQYYEEEERQRGNFPDRFSGHQFPNYSSELNVNALLLGDSALYLCASSPRGTGSIEQYFGPGTRLTVT.

This sequence joins TRBV4-3 and TRBJ2-3; TRBD2 might be the D (6 bases). The CDR3 is 15 residues long. Trimming pared 4 bases from V and 2 bases from J, leaving 13 bases between. Germline lookup yields CDR1 LGHNA and CDR2 YSLEER. Written as DNA, the CDR3 is TGCGCCAGCAGCCCCGGGACTGATACCACAGATACGCAGTATTTT. Translated: CASSPGTDTTDTQYF.

This clone has just a few counts. V is TRBV4-3 and J is TRBJ2-5; TRBD2 matches 11 bases. Trimming removed 0 bases from V and 4 bases from J; junction bases left unmatched: 4. The CDR3 covers 16 residues. CDR1 is LGHNA, CDR2 YSLEER, per germline. This chain's CDR3 is CASSQDLAGGAETQYF. The CDR3 coding sequence is TGCGCCAGCAGCCAAGACTTAGCGGGGGGGGCAGAGACCCAGTACTTC.

This clone is medium-sized within its sample. Other nucleotide sequences in the sample specify the same CDR3. The J gene is TRBJ2-7, the V gene TRBV5-4, with 9 positions matching TRBD1. The CDR3 covers 16 residues. With 1 base clipped from V and 5 bases from J, the junction kept 10 bases outside the gene matches. The germline V gene encodes CDR1 SGHNT and CDR2 YYREEE (reference sequence). In DNA, the CDR3 is TGTGCCAGCAGCTTGCAGCCGGGACAGGGATTCGACGAGCAGTACTTC. This encodes CASSLQPGQGFDEQYF. The full variable domain, completed using reference TRBV5-4 and TRBJ2-7, is ETGVTQSPTHLIKTRGQQVTLRCSSQSGHNTVSWYQQALGQGPQFIFQYYREEENGRGNFPPRFSGLQFPNYSSELNVNALELDDSALYLCASSLQPGQGFDEQYFGPGTRLTVT.

V and J are TRBV21-1 and TRBJ1-6. TRBV21-1 constitutes a pseudogene. The CDR3 is 16 amino acids. Here the CDR3 DNA reads TGTGCCAGCAGCAAAAGGACCCCAGAGGGAATTTCACCCCTCCACTTT. As protein: CASSKRTPEGISPLHF.

The chain combines TRBV10-3 with TRBJ1-1, with 9 positions matching TRBD1. The germline V gene has CDR1 ENHRY and CDR2 SYGVKD. The V segment lost 0 bases and the J segment 5 bases; nucleotides outside the gene matches: 7. CDR3 length equals 16 residues. CDR3 DNA: TGTGCCATCAGTGAGTCCGAAGGGACAGGGAAGACTGAAGCTTTCTTT. It yields the protein CAISESEGTGKTEAFF.

The table lists this clone with a count of one. The chain recombines TRBV7-2 with TRBJ2-1; no definite D call. Germline values: CDR1 SGHTA, CDR2 FQGNSA. The CDR3 is 14 residues long. Trimming removed 6 bases from V and 2 bases from J, with 11 bases in between. The CDR3 sequence is CASSLYGTYNEQFF. For the CDR3, the DNA is TGTGCCAGCAGTTTATACGGAACCTACAATGAGCAGTTCTTC.

The chain carries TRBV25-1 and TRBJ1-2; possibly TRBD1 for D (5 bases). This CDR3 has 15 residues. CDR1 and CDR2 from the germline V gene are MGHDK and SYGVNS. The V end was cut by 3 bases, the J end by 4 bases, with 15 bases between. CDR3 sequence: CASSDPLGEGYGYTF. CDR3 nucleotide sequence: TGTGCCAGCAGTGACCCCCTGGGGGAGGGCTATGGCTACACCTTC.

V is TRBV27 and J is TRBJ2-7; possible D gene TRBD1, 6 bases. The V gene's germline CDR1 is MNHEY and CDR2 SMNVEV (reference sequence). Deletions cut 6 bases from V and 3 bases from J, with 21 bases between. The CDR3 has 16 amino acids. The CDR3 DNA sequence: TGTGCCAGCAGCCCCCTTTCCGAGACAGGCGTCTACGAGCAGTACTTC. Protein: CASSPLSETGVYEQYF.

This rearrangement joins TRBV2 to TRBJ1-3; unclear D gene. The CDR3 loop spans 14 amino acids. Germline V gene sequence: CDR1 SNHLY, CDR2 FYNNEI. V was clipped by 8 bases and J by 1 base, with 12 bases between them. DNA for the CDR3: TGTGCCAGCGGAAATTGGGGTTCTGGAAACACCATATATTTT. Amino acids: CASGNWGSGNTIYF. The whole variable domain, remainder taken from reference TRBV2 and TRBJ1-3, is EPEVTQTPSHQVTQMGQEVILRCVPISNHLYFYWYRQILGQKVEFLVSFYNNEISEKSEIFDDQFSVERPDGSNFTLKIRSTKLEDSAMYFCASGNWGSGNTIYFGEGSWLTVV.

This clone is a singleton in its sample. The V call is TRBV6-5, the J call TRBJ1-5; D unresolved. Germline-derived CDR1 and CDR2 are MNHEY and SVGAGI. The V end was cut by 5 bases, the J end by 4 bases, with 12 bases between. This CDR3 comprises 14 residues. CDR3 amino acids: CASSGRDGNQPQHF. DNA for the CDR3: TGTGCCAGCAGTGGACGGGATGGGAATCAGCCCCAGCATTTT.

This sequence joins TRBV11-3 and TRBJ2-3; D possibly matches TRBD1 or TRBD2 (6 bases each). The CDR3 length is 19 residues. Germline values: CDR1 SGHNT, CDR2 YENEEA. Between the trimmed V and J ends, which lost 5 bases and 1 base, there was a span of 25 bases. The DNA for the CDR3 is TGTGCCAGCAGCCCTCAGAAGTGGGGGGACATCCCACGCACAGATACGCAGTATTTT. Amino acids: CASSPQKWGDIPRTDTQYF.

The chain has TRBV23-1 and TRBJ1-2; D perhaps matches TRBD1 (5 bases). TRBV23-1 qualifies as an ORF whose function is uncertain. CDR3 length equals 14 residues. The ends were cut back, 4 bases at V and 3 bases at J, with 12 bases in the middle. The CDR3 nucleotides read TGCGCCAGCAGTCGGGACGGGAACTACTATGGCTACACCTTC. This codes for CASSRDGNYYGYTF.

V and J are TRBV29-1 and TRBJ1-5, with D possibly being TRBD1 (6 bases). In germline, CDR1 is SQVTM, CDR2 ANQGSEA. V gave up 7 bases and J gave up 7 bases, with 20 bases separating them. The CDR3 sequence is 14 residues long. Written as DNA, the CDR3 is TGCAGCGACCACAGGGATCTGTCAAAACAGCCCCAGCATTTT. This translates into CSDHRDLSKQPQHF. Full variable domain (outside the CDR3, taken from reference TRBV29-1 and TRBJ1-5): SAVISQKPSRDICQRGTSLTIQCQVDSQVTMMFWYRQQPGQSLTLIATANQGSEATYESGFVIDKFPISRPNLTFSTLTVSNMSPEDSSIYLCSDHRDLSKQPQHFGDGTRLSIL.